This T cell receptor beta chain is drawn from a study of T cells in Graves' hyperthyroidism and ophthalmopathy (dated by TCRdb to the late 2010s). At the level of the whole study: To identify distinguishing TCR V-J signatures, a discovery cohort of around 100 patients was used, comprising under 45 with Graves' ophthalmopathy and under 60 with stable Graves' hyperthyroidism. Prospective prediction of ophthalmopathy was tested in an independent validation cohort of some 20 hyperthyroidism patients and approximately 17 patients who later progressed to ophthalmopathy. For training and testing, the roughly 93 patients in the discovery cohort were randomly divided in a 7:3 ratio. Thyroid tissue and blood T-cell repertoires from about six Graves' hyperthyroidism patients were also compared in the study. After sampling, hyperthyroidism patients received methimazole starting at 30 mg daily, and ophthalmopathy patients received high-dose intravenous methylprednisolone. According to the paper, TCR Vbeta CDR3 sequencing was carried out on around 140 peripheral blood samples, which came from under 50 ophthalmopathy, roughly 75 hyperthyroidism and about 17 progressor patients. Results and caveats for the whole study, not just this receptor: In cross-validation, a model built on a 13 V-J signature told ophthalmopathy apart from stable hyperthyroidism with 85% to 90% sensitivity and roughly 83% specificity, and in testing the same model reached 80%/75%. In validation, the model predicted progression to ophthalmopathy with over 65% sensitivity and around 72% specificity, a median of about six months before onset. Most expanded thyroid clonotypes (frequency above 0.001) were also detected in blood, suggesting blood repertoires may reflect thyroid immune responses. No statistical method was used to set the sample size in advance, and investigators knew the group allocation.

Amplification of TCR beta CDR3 regions was carried out from RNA transcripts. For the first round of RT-PCR on the TCR CDR3, the HTBI primer set was used together with the Qiagen OneStep RT-PCR kit. Libraries were constructed in a second round of multiplex PCR, after which size selection and purification were carried out. Paired-end sequencing of the libraries was performed with 100 bp reads on an Illumina HiSeq2000. In the source study's methods: SOAPnuke was used to process the raw data, with reads discarded if the reads contained adapters or uncalled bases, had a mean Phred below 15, or lacked an exact constant-primer or identifier match. COPE v1.2.5 was used to merge the high-quality paired reads, and each unique nucleotide sequence was defined as a clonotype. MiTCR v1.1 was used to align the clonotypes against IMGT TRBV, TRBD and TRBJ reference segments. The analysis included only V-J combinations with a frequency above 0.0001, which together covered more than 98% of the repertoires. The TCS score was defined as F50 (clonal expansion) divided by E x V (chaos), with BLOSUM62-based TCRdist calculated between CDR3 peptides within each V-J. Welch's t-statistics and random forest reduced 500 to 550 V-J features to roughly 13, which were used in a naive Bayes classifier (R e1071). Thyroid-blood repertoire similarity was quantified with the Morisita-Horn index. Clones were called with MiXCR by TCRdb after fastp trimmed the public reads at Q25, and only in-frame beta chains were retained. Rows merge per CDR3 protein into single entries with the most common DNA and genes. The V and J calls follow TCRdb's processing rather than the paper's. The sample profile shows around 620,000 distinct CDR3 sequences; about 45% of them were found once. Of the sample, around 19% is held by the ten largest clones.

Patients with uncontrolled infections, other autoimmune diseases, pregnancy or lactation were excluded. Diagnoses were based on clinical symptoms, serum thyroxine and TRAb, thyroid ultrasound and orbital computed tomography. Total RNA was extracted with Trizol reagent, and quality was checked on an Agilent 2100 Bioanalyzer. The germline V gene (reference sequence) provides CDR1 DFQATT and CDR2 SNEGSKA. The germline ends are 8 bases apart after V is trimmed by 3 bases and J by 8 bases. The CDR3 measures 12 amino acids from cysteine to phenylalanine. Only the CDR3 DNA stays, 36 bases, in frame from base 1. This clonotype was found once. Its antigen has not been determined. No much larger clonotype is one base removed from it; base qualities were not supplied. One read alone is weak evidence.

The chain uses TRBV20-1 and TRBJ1-6, with TRBD1 tentatively as D gene (6 bases match). The sequence came from an adult woman with Graves' disease, either hyperthyroidism or ophthalmopathy (not recorded which). The sample taken for sequencing was peripheral blood or thyroid tissue (not recorded which). The CDR3: CSASRTDSPLHF. The DNA sequence follows: TGCAGTGCTAGCAGGACAGATTCACCCCTCCACTTT.